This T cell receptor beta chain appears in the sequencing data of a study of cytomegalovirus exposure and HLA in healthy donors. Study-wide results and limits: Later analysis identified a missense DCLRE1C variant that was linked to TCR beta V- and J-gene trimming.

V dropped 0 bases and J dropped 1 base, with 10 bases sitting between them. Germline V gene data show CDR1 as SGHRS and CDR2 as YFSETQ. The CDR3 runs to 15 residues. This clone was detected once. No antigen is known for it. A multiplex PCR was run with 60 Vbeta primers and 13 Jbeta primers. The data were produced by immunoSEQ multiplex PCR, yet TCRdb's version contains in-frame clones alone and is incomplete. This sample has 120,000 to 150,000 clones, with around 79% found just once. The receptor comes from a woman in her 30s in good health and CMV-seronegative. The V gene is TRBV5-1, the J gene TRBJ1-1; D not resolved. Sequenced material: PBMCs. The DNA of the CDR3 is TGCGCCAGCAGCTTGGATGGGAGGCGGAACACTGAAGCTTTCTTT. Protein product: CASSLDGRRNTEAFF.